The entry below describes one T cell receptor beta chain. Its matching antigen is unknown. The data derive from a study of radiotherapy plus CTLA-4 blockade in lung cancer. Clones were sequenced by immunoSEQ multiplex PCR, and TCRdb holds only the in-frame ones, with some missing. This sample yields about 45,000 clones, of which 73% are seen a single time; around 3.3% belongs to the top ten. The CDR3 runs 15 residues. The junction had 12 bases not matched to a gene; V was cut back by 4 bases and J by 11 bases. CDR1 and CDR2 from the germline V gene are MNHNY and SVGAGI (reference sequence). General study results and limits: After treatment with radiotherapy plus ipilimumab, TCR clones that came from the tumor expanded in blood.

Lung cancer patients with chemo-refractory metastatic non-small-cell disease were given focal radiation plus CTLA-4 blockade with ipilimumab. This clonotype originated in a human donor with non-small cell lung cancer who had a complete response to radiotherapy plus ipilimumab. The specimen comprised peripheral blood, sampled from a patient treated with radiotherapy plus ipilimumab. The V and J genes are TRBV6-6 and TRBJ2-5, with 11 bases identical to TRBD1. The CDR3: CASSLGQGVDFKQYF. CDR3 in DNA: TGTGCCAGCAGTTTGGGACAGGGGGTAGATTTCAAGCAGTACTTC.